Shown below are 9 T cell receptor beta chains from a single sample sequenced in a study of blood T cell repertoires in COVID-19 (dated by TCRdb to about 2020). To prepare the library, the immunoSEQ multiplex PCR assay was applied. TCRdb provides this immuneACCESS table in a form limited to in-frame rearrangements. Some clones are lacking; in checked studies, under half of them reflect an unresolved V gene, and why the rest are absent is not known. A total of about 240,000 clones appear in this sample, roughly 80% of them only once. Roughly 9.6% of the sample comes from the top ten. Source material: peripheral blood. The receptors shown here come from an elderly woman with acute or convalescent COVID-19.

Within the sample, this clone is medium-sized (0.01 to 0.1%). The chain is built from TRBV25-1 and TRBJ1-6; D gene uncertain. Deletions cut 3 bases from V and 8 bases from J, with 14 bases between. The CDR3 has 15 residues. The germline CDR1 and CDR2 sequences are MGHDK and SYGVNS. CDR3 sequence (DNA): TGTGCCAGCAGTGAGTTGATCGTTGAGGATTCACCCCTCCACTTT. It codes for CASSELIVEDSPLHF.

This sequence joins TRBV9 and TRBJ1-1, with 8 bases that match TRBD1. The V segment lost 4 bases and the J segment 1 base; nucleotides outside the gene matches: 6. This CDR3 comprises 15 residues. The germline CDR1 and CDR2 sequences are SGDLS and YYNGEE. The CDR3 DNA is TGTGCCAGCAGCTTCCTACAGGGGGGGAACACTGAAGCTTTCTTT. This codes for CASSFLQGGNTEAFF.

A few counts support this clone. V is TRBV24-1 and J is TRBJ2-5, with a tentative D call TRBD2 (7 bases). Germline assignment: CDR1 KGHDR and CDR2 SFDVKD. Deletions cut 4 bases from V and 5 bases from J, with 10 bases between. This CDR3 is 13 amino acids long. CDR3 loop: CATSEGGRETQYF. The CDR3 DNA follows: TGTGCCACCAGTGAGGGGGGGCGGGAGACCCAGTACTTC.

This chain links TRBV4-1 with TRBJ2-7; 9 nucleotides line up with TRBD1. Trimming at V came to 4 bases and at J to 4 bases, leaving 8 bases not matched to a gene. Germline-derived CDR1 and CDR2 are MGHRA and YSYEKL. The CDR3 runs 15 residues. The CDR3 here is CASSPGQGPGYEQYF. The CDR3 DNA reads as TGCGCCAGCAGCCCTGGACAGGGGCCTGGGTACGAGCAGTACTTC.

The chain employs TRBV4-2 and TRBJ2-6, with a weak D call TRBD1 (6 bases). V gave up 3 bases and J gave up 0 bases, with 12 bases separating them. The CDR3 sequence is 17 residues long. Germline V gene lookup returns CDR1 LGHNA and CDR2 YNFKEQ. The CDR3 sequence is CASSHTGLSSGANVLTF. The DNA for the CDR3 is TGTGCCAGCAGCCATACAGGGTTAAGCTCTGGGGCCAACGTCCTGACTTTC.

Comment on this clone: Other DNA sequences in this sample translate to the same CDR3. J is TRBJ1-5 and V is TRBV28; D ambiguous. V was trimmed by 2 bases and J by 1 base, leaving 6 bases between them. CDR1 and CDR2 from the germline V gene are MDHEN and SYDVKM. The CDR3 runs to 14 residues. The CDR3 DNA sequence: TGTGCCAGCAGTTTAGGAGGCAGCAATCAGCCCCAGCATTTT. Amino acid sequence: CASSLGGSNQPQHF. Using reference TRBV28 and TRBJ1-5 for the parts outside the CDR3, the full variable domain is DVKVTQSSRYLVKRTGEKVFLECVQDMDHENMFWYRQDPGLGLRLIYFSYDVKMKEKGDIPEGYSVSREKKERFSLILESASTNQTSMYLCASSLGGSNQPQHFGDGTRLSIL.

In nucleotides, the CDR3 is TGTGCCAGCAGCCCTATAGGGGGGAACACCGGGGAGCTGTTTTTT. Translation gives CASSPIGGNTGELFF. This sequence joins TRBV11-2 and TRBJ2-2; possibly TRBD1 for D (6 bases). Germline assignment: CDR1 SGHAT and CDR2 FQNNGV. The CDR3 totals 15 residues. V was pared by 5 bases and J by 1 base, with 11 bases between.

As concerns this clone: The same CDR3 is also encoded by other DNA sequences in this sample. The gene calls are TRBV18 and TRBJ2-2; tentative D call: TRBD2 (6 bases). The germline V and J ends were trimmed by 3 bases and 5 bases, with 10 bases remaining between them. The CDR3 has 14 residues. CDR1 KGHSH and CDR2 LQKENI come from the germline V gene. The CDR3 protein is CASSPPGVTGELFF. CDR3 coding DNA: TGTGCCAGCTCACCCCCGGGGGTAACCGGGGAGCTGTTTTTT.

This clone was recorded once. The chain combines TRBV7-3 with TRBJ2-1, with D possibly matching TRBD2 (7 bases). V was cut by 1 base and J by 5 bases, with 12 bases left in between. The CDR3 consists of 15 residues. Germline CDR1 reads SGHTA; CDR2 reads FQGTGA. The CDR3 loop reads CASSLIGGPHNEQFF. The CDR3 nucleotides read TGTGCCAGCAGCTTAATCGGGGGGCCTCACAATGAGCAGTTCTTC.